This T cell receptor (beta chain) is drawn from a study of blood T cell repertoires in COVID-19. About the study: There were acute and convalescent COVID-19 samples, and they came from the United States, Italy and Spain. T cells, B-cell-depleted T cells, or PBMCs supplied cDNA or gDNA.

The CDR3 contains 13 residues. The V gene's germline CDR1 is SGHTA and CDR2 FQGNSA. Trimming left V 3 bases short and J 5 bases short, with 7 bases between. Per the original methods: Amplification with reference gene primers provided the estimates of nucleated cell counts. Some clones are missing from TCRdb's copy, which holds only in-frame ones; the method was immunoSEQ multiplex PCR. That table is the source of V, J and clone size, and D and trimming were worked out from the DNA. Seen here are 100,000 or so clones, roughly 84% observed once, and the top ten hold around 4%. This clonotype was obtained from a human donor in a cohort sampled during active COVID-19. The material sequenced was peripheral blood. The V call is TRBV7-2, the J call TRBJ2-2; no reliable D call. The CDR3 sequence: CASSFVFTGELFF. In DNA form, the CDR3 reads TGTGCCAGCAGCTTTGTCTTTACCGGGGAGCTGTTTTTT. The whole variable domain, filled in from reference TRBV7-2 and TRBJ2-2, reads GAGVSQSPSNKVTEKGKDVELRCDPISGHTALYWYRQSLGQGLEFLIYFQGNSAPDKSGLPSDRFSAERTGGSVSTLTIQRTQQEDSAVYLCASSFVFTGELFFGEGSRLTVL.